These 25 T cell receptor beta chains were all obtained from the same sample, sequenced in a study of vaccination and CD4 T cells after COVID-19. TCRdb reanalysed the PCR reads using MiXCR and keeps one entry per CDR3 protein. This table holds 25,000 to 35,000 distinct CDR3 sequences, around 49% found once. Time point in this sample: late sampling 161 to 241 days after vaccination in a few convalescent patients. The material sequenced was CD4+ T cells from blood, taken about 7 months after SARS-CoV-2 vaccination. The receptors stem from a human donor who had recovered from COVID-19.

The table lists this clonotype with a few counts. J is TRBJ2-3 and V is TRBV7-8; 7 bases match TRBD2. There are 14 residues in the CDR3. Germline trimming cut 2 bases from V and 4 bases from J; bases unmatched to any gene: 3. Germline V lookup: CDR1 SGHVS, CDR2 FQNEAQ. The CDR3 region has the DNA TGTGCCAGCAGCTTATCACTAGCGTCAGATACGCAGTATTTT. Protein product: CASSLSLASDTQYF.

The chain carries TRBV19 and TRBJ1-5; no reliable D call. Germline CDR1 LNHDA, CDR2 SQIVND (reference sequence). Deletions cut 9 bases from V and 0 bases from J, with 15 bases between. The CDR3 is 15 residues long. The CDR3 DNA follows: TGTGCCAGCCACCTAACCGATTATAGCAATCAGCCCCAGCATTTT. As protein: CASHLTDYSNQPQHF. Combining the CDR3 with reference TRBV19 and TRBJ1-5 gives the whole variable domain DGGITQSPKYLFRKEGQNVTLSCEQNLNHDAMYWYRQDPGQGLRLIYYSQIVNDFQKGDIAEGYSVSREKKESFPLTVTSAQKNPTAFYLCASHLTDYSNQPQHFGDGTRLSIL.

The V call is TRBV10-3, the J call TRBJ2-7, with D maybe TRBD1 (5 bases). Trimming shortened V by 0 bases and J by 4 bases, and 10 bases separated the two germline ends. The length of the CDR3 is 14 residues. CDR1 and CDR2 from the germline V gene are ENHRY and SYGVKD. DNA for the CDR3: TGTGCCATCAGTGAGTCGATGGGGCAGTACGAGCAGTACTTC. Amino acid sequence: CAISESMGQYEQYF.

This sequence joins TRBV20-1 and TRBJ2-1; 11 bases align to TRBD2. The CDR3 has 15 residues. In germline, CDR1 is DFQATT, CDR2 SNEGSKA (reference sequence). J lost 1 base, V lost 6 bases, and 5 bases had no gene match. The CDR3 DNA reads TGCAGTGCAACACTAGCGGGGGTGTCCTACAATGAGCAGTTCTTC. Its protein is CSATLAGVSYNEQFF.

The chain couples TRBV6-1 to TRBJ2-7; D perhaps matches TRBD1 (6 bases). The CDR3 runs 12 residues. Trimming stripped 4 bases from V and 5 bases from J, with 9 bases between. Germline values: CDR1 MNHNS, CDR2 SASEGT. The CDR3 sequence is CASSGGRNEQYF. DNA for the CDR3: TGTGCCAGCAGTGGGGGGCGCAACGAGCAGTACTTC.

CDR3 protein: CASRARVYQETQYF. The CDR3 DNA reads TGTGCCAGCAGGGCCAGGGTGTACCAAGAGACCCAGTACTTC. The rearrangement uses TRBV6-1 and TRBJ2-5, with TRBD1 as a possible D gene (5 bases). The CDR3 extends over 14 amino acids. V was clipped by 6 bases and J by 0 bases, with 11 bases between them. CDR1 and CDR2 (germline): MNHNS, SASEGT.

The rearrangement links TRBV7-6 to TRBJ2-7; possible D gene TRBD1, 6 bases. The V and J ends lost 5 bases and 4 bases respectively, with 18 bases between them. CDR1 and CDR2 (germline): SGHVS, FNYEAQ. This CDR3 has 15 residues. The CDR3 coding sequence is TGTGCCAGCAGCCCGAATACAGGGACACGTTACGAGCAGTACTTC. Translating gives CASSPNTGTRYEQYF.

The V gene is TRBV28, the J gene TRBJ2-7, with a possible D match to TRBD1 (6 bases). Trimming removed 1 base at V and 3 bases at J, with 13 bases between. The germline V gene encodes CDR1 MDHEN and CDR2 SYDVKM. CDR3 size: 15 residues. Written as DNA, the CDR3 is TGTGCCAGCAGTTTATCCCCGGACAGTAGCTACGAGCAGTACTTC. Translated, it gives CASSLSPDSSYEQYF.

The chain has TRBV28 and TRBJ2-1, with D possibly being TRBD1 or TRBD2 (6 bases each). This CDR3 region has 12 residues. CDR1 is MDHEN, CDR2 SYDVKM, per germline. Trimming cost V 2 bases and J 13 bases, with 12 bases left between them. The CDR3 DNA reads TGTGCCAGCAGTTTAGGGGGGCGGGTTCAGTTCTTC. It codes for CASSLGGRVQFF.

The rearrangement uses TRBV20-1 and TRBJ2-3; D is perhaps TRBD2 (6 bases). V was pared by 4 bases and J by 2 bases, with 13 bases between. This CDR3 is 14 amino acids long. Germline CDR1 DFQATT, CDR2 SNEGSKA (reference sequence). The CDR3 region has the DNA TGCAGTGCTATCTCTAGCGCGGCCACAGATACGCAGTATTTT. The encoded protein is CSAISSAATDTQYF.

Within the sample, this clonotype is medium-sized. V gene TRBV29-1 combines with J gene TRBJ1-2; 7 nucleotides align to TRBD1. Trimming at V came to 1 base and at J to 4 bases, leaving 6 bases not matched to a gene. Germline CDR1 SQVTM, CDR2 ANQGSEA. The CDR3 is made up of 14 amino acids. The CDR3 region is CSVEATGRIYGYTF. CDR3 coding DNA: TGCAGCGTTGAAGCGACAGGGAGGATCTATGGCTACACCTTC.

This chain uses TRBV20-1 with TRBJ2-3; D is perhaps TRBD2 (6 bases). Germline V lookup: CDR1 DFQATT, CDR2 SNEGSKA (reference sequence). The V end was cut by 1 base, the J end by 7 bases, with 15 bases between. CDR3 length: 14 amino acids. The CDR3 bases are TGCAGTGCTAGAGTCCTTGAGGGGAGGAATACGCAGTATTTT. This sequence encodes CSARVLEGRNTQYF.

The rearrangement uses TRBV6-1 and TRBJ2-2, with D hard to call. CDR1 is MNHNS and CDR2 is SASEGT in the germline V gene. CDR3 length equals 16 residues. V was clipped by 0 bases and J by 0 bases, with 8 bases between them. Here the CDR3 reads CASSEASLTNTGELFF. In DNA form, the CDR3 reads TGTGCCAGCAGTGAAGCAAGCTTAACGAACACCGGGGAGCTGTTTTTT.

This clonotype was detected only a few times. V and J are TRBV7-9 and TRBJ2-1; D is possibly TRBD2 (5 bases). This CDR3 is built from 14 residues. Germline CDR1 and CDR2: SEHNR and FQNEAQ (reference sequence). The V gene lost 5 bases and the J gene lost 4 bases, with 12 bases spanning the gap. The CDR3: CASSLRDQYNEQFF. The DNA for the CDR3 is TGTGCCAGCAGCCTACGGGATCAATACAATGAGCAGTTCTTC.

The CDR3, as DNA: TGTGCCACCAGTGAGAGGCGGTTCGATCAGCCCCAGCATTTT. Its translation is CATSERRFDQPQHF. V gene TRBV24-1 combines with J gene TRBJ1-5; D gene ambiguous. Looked up from germline, CDR1 is KGHDR and CDR2 is SFDVKD. CDR3 length: 14 residues. Trimming pared 4 bases from V and 5 bases from J, leaving 11 bases between.

The chain joins TRBV19 to TRBJ2-7; tentative D call: TRBD1 (6 bases). Germline assignment: CDR1 LNHDA and CDR2 SQIVND (reference sequence). The CDR3 extends over 13 amino acids. Trimming removed 6 bases at V and 5 bases at J, with 14 bases between. CDR3 sequence (DNA): TGTGCCAGTAGCAGGGGCCAATGGGACGAGCAGTACTTC. Residues: CASSRGQWDEQYF. The entire variable domain, with the rest obtained from reference TRBV19 and TRBJ2-7, is as follows: DGGITQSPKYLFRKEGQNVTLSCEQNLNHDAMYWYRQDPGQGLRLIYYSQIVNDFQKGDIAEGYSVSREKKESFPLTVTSAQKNPTAFYLCASSRGQWDEQYFGPGTRLTVT.

V usage is TRBV12-3 or TRBV12-4 and J usage is TRBJ2-3; 13 positions match TRBD2. The CDR3 loop spans 14 amino acids. V lost 7 bases and J lost 10; bases outside the gene matches: 8. This chain's CDR3 is CASNILAGGQAQYF. In DNA form, the CDR3 reads TGTGCCAGCAATATACTAGCGGGAGGGCAGGCGCAGTATTTT.

V gene TRBV7-8 combines with J gene TRBJ1-1, with 7 bases identical to TRBD1. The germline gives CDR1 SGHVS, CDR2 FQNEAQ. CDR3 length: 16 amino acids. V was clipped by 3 bases and J by 2 bases; unmatched bases: 9. CDR3 DNA: TGTGCCAGCAGCTTGCCGAACAGGGGAACTAACACTGAAGCTTTCTTT. Encoded protein: CASSLPNRGTNTEAFF.

The J gene is TRBJ1-4, the V gene TRBV18; D call uncertain. V was pared by 4 bases and J by 7 bases, with 10 bases between. CDR1 is KGHSH, CDR2 LQKENI, per germline. The CDR3 runs to 13 residues. CDR3 sequence: CASSRAWAEKLFF. For the CDR3, the DNA is TGTGCCAGCTCACGCGCCTGGGCTGAAAAACTGTTTTTT.

The CDR3 nucleotides read TGTGCCAGCAGCCGCCGGGACTTTGCCTACGAGCAGTACTTC. Amino acids: CASSRRDFAYEQYF. The rearrangement joins TRBV7-9 to TRBJ2-7, with D perhaps TRBD2 (6 bases). Germline-derived CDR1 and CDR2 are SEHNR and FQNEAQ (reference sequence). The CDR3 contains 14 residues. Deletions cut 5 bases from V and 2 bases from J, with 13 bases between.

The chain links TRBV7-7 to TRBJ2-5; TRBD1 aligns across 7 bases. Losses at the gene ends were 5 bases for V and 4 bases for J; bases not matched to a gene: 10. Germline V gives CDR1 SSHAT, CDR2 FNYEAQ (reference sequence). CDR3 size: 15 residues. The CDR3 nucleotides read TGTGCCAGCAGCCTTCGGGGACAGAGGGGAGAGACCCAGTACTTC. Translating gives CASSLRGQRGETQYF.

The chain carries TRBV10-3 and TRBJ2-3; D possibly uses TRBD1 or TRBD2 (5 bases each). This CDR3 region has 14 residues. The germline V and J ends were trimmed by 6 bases and 2 bases, with 12 bases remaining between them. From germline, CDR1 is ENHRY and CDR2 SYGVKD. The CDR3 here is CAIRPGRPTDTQYF. In nucleotides, the CDR3 is TGTGCCATCAGGCCGGGACGGCCCACAGATACGCAGTATTTT.

The V call is TRBV7-8, the J call TRBJ1-6; D remains ambiguous. Germline V gene data show CDR1 as SGHVS and CDR2 as FQNEAQ. The ends were cut back, 5 bases at V and 10 bases at J, with 21 bases in the middle. CDR3 length equals 16 residues. CDR3 region: CASSLDGRSGESPLHF. CDR3 nucleotide sequence: TGTGCCAGCAGCCTCGACGGGCGCTCCGGGGAGTCACCCCTCCACTTT.

This clonotype was observed a few times. DNA for the CDR3: TGCAGTGCTGGGGGATTAGCGGGAGCGAGGGACGAGCAGTACTTC. It translates to CSAGGLAGARDEQYF. This rearrangement joins TRBV20-1 to TRBJ2-7, with 9 bases lining up with TRBD2. The CDR3 is 15 residues long. V shed 5 bases, J shed 5 bases, and the junction held 13 bases outside the gene matches. Germline CDR1 is DFQATT and CDR2 is SNEGSKA (reference sequence).

The genes are TRBV11-3 and TRBJ2-6; no definite D call. With 5 bases removed from V and 2 bases from J, the gap between germline ends came to 7 bases. Germline V gene lookup returns CDR1 SGHNT and CDR2 YENEEA. The CDR3 has 14 residues. The CDR3: CASSERPGANVLTF. CDR3 in DNA: TGTGCCAGCAGCGAAAGGCCTGGGGCCAACGTCCTGACTTTC.